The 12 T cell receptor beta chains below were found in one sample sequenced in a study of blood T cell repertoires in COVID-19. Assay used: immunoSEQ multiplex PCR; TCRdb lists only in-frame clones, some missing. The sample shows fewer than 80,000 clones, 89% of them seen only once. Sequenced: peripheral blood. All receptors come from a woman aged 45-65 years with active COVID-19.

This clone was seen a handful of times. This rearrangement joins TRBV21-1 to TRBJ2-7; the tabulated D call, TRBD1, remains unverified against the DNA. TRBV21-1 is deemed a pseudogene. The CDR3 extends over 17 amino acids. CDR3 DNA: TGTGCCAGCAGCAGACCATTCTTGACAGGGGATTCCTACGAGCAGTACTTC. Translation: CASSRPFLTGDSYEQYF.

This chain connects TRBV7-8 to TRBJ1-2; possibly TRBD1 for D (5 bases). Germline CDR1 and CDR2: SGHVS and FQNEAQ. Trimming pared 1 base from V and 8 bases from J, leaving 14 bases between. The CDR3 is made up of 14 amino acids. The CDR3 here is CASSLERGVRGYTF. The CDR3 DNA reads TGTGCCAGCAGCTTAGAGCGGGGGGTCCGGGGCTACACCTTC.

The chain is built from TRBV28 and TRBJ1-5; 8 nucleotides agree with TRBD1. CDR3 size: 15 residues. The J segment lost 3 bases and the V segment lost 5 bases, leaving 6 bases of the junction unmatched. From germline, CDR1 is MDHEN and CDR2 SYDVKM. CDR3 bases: TGTGCCAGCAGTCGACAGGGGAAGTCCAATCAGCCCCAGCATTTT. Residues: CASSRQGKSNQPQHF. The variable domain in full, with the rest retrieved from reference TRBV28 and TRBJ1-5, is DVKVTQSSRYLVKRTGEKVFLECVQDMDHENMFWYRQDPGLGLRLIYFSYDVKMKEKGDIPEGYSVSREKKERFSLILESASTNQTSMYLCASSRQGKSNQPQHFGDGTRLSIL.

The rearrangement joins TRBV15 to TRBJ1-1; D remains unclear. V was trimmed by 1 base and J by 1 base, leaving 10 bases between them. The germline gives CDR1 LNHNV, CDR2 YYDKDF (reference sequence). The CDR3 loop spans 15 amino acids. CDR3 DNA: TGTGCCACCAGCAGAGGGCCCGCAAGGAACACTGAAGCTTTCTTT. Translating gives CATSRGPARNTEAFF.

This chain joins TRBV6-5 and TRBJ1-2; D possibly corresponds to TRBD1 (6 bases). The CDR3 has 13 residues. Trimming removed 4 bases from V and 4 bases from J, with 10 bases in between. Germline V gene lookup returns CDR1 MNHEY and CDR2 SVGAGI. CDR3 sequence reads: CASSSGGTYGYTF. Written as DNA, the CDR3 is TGTGCCAGCAGTTCGGGGGGCACCTATGGCTACACCTTC.

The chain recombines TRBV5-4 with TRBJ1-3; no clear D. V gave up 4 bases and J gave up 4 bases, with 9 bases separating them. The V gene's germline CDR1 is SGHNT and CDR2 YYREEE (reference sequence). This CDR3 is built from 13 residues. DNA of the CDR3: TGTGCCAGCAGCGCAACGGTCGGAAACACCATATATTTT. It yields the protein CASSATVGNTIYF.

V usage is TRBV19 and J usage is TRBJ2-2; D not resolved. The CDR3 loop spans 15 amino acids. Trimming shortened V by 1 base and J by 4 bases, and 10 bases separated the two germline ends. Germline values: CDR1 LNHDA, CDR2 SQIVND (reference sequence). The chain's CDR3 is CASSIGYSSTGELFF. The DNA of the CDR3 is TGTGCCAGTAGTATAGGATATTCGAGCACCGGGGAGCTGTTTTTT.

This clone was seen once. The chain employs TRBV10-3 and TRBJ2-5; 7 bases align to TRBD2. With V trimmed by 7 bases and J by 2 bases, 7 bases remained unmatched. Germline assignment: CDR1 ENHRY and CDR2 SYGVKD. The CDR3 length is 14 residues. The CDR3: CAINPAGQQETQYF. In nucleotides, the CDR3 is TGTGCCATCAACCCAGCGGGGCAACAAGAGACCCAGTACTTC.

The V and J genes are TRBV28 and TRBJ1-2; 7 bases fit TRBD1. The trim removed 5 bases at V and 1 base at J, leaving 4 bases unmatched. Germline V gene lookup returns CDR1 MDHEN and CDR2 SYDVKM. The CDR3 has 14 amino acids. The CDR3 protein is CASSGQAFNYGYTF. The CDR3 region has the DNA TGTGCCAGCAGTGGACAGGCTTTTAACTATGGCTACACCTTC.

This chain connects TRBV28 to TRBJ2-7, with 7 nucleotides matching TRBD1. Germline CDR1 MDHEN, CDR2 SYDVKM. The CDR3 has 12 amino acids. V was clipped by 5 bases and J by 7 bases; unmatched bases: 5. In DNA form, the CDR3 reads TGTGCCAGCAGTACAGGGGTATGGGAGCAGTACTTC. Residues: CASSTGVWEQYF.

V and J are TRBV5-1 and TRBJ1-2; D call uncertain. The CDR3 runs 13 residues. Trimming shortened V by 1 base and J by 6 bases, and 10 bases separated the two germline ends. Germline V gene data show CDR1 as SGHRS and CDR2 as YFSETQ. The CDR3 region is CASSLSGVDGYTF. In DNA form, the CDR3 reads TGCGCCAGCAGCTTGTCCGGGGTGGATGGCTACACCTTC.

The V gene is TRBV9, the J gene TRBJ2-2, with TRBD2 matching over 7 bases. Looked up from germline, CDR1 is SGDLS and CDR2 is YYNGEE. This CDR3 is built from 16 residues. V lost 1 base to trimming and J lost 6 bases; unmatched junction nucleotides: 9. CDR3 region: CASSVRGRGLSGELFF. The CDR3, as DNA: TGTGCCAGCAGCGTACGGGGGAGGGGCTTGTCCGGGGAGCTGTTTTTT.